This T cell receptor (beta chain) was recorded in a study of T cells in Graves' hyperthyroidism and ophthalmopathy. About the research overall: Blood was drawn when the patient was first diagnosed and still untreated. Findings of the study overall: Prediction of ophthalmopathy progression came a median 6.5 months pre-onset.

Amplified TCR beta CDR3 regions came from RNA transcripts. The HTBI primer set was used in a first-round RT-PCR of the TCR CDR3. TCRdb re-called the multiplex PCR reads through MiXCR, storing one row per CDR3 protein. This table holds roughly 240,000 distinct CDR3 sequences, around 17% found once. Active moderate-to-severe ophthalmopathy, Clinical Activity Score at least 3, NOSPECS at least 4, under 3 months' duration. This clonotype was counted only a few times. Its matching antigen is unknown. CDR1 and CDR2 (germline): DFQATT, SNEGSKA (reference sequence). The CDR3 covers 18 residues. The ends lost 0 bases at V and 6 bases at J; junction bases unmatched: 13.

This chain connects TRBV20-1 to TRBJ2-2; TRBD2 agrees at 10 bases. Sequenced material: blood. This sequence was found in a woman aged 18-30 years with Graves' ophthalmopathy. CDR3 in amino acids: CSARDFASGRVIAGELFF. CDR3 DNA: TGCAGTGCTAGAGATTTCGCTAGCGGGAGAGTCATCGCCGGGGAGCTGTTTTTT.